This T cell receptor (beta chain) was documented in a study of cytomegalovirus exposure and HLA in healthy donors. Some clones are missing from TCRdb's copy, which holds only in-frame ones; the method was immunoSEQ multiplex PCR. In the table there are 190,000 or so clones, 84% of which are singletons. Trimming took off 7 bases at V and 0 bases at J, with 15 bases between the two ends. From germline, CDR1 is SNHLY and CDR2 FYNNEI. The CDR3 contains 15 residues. Sequencing was done on a sample of PBMCs. The origin of this receptor is a woman aged 18-30 years in good health and CMV-seropositive. V gene TRBV2 combines with J gene TRBJ1-2; D is possibly TRBD1 (6 bases). The CDR3 reads CASKIQGGSNYGYTF. In nucleotides, the CDR3 is TGTGCCAGCAAGATACAGGGTGGGTCTAACTATGGCTACACCTTC.